The TCR beta chain under discussion was sequenced for a study of T cell responses to AZD1222 COVID-19 vaccine. About this clone itself: The antigen is not known.

Findings of the study overall: The sample set comprised mostly white British donors with more females, and clonal diversity was possibly underestimated. Without day 14 samples, only post-peak T cell repertoires were studied.

Some clones are missing from TCRdb's copy, which holds only in-frame ones; the method was immunoSEQ multiplex PCR. The sample lists over 110,000 clones, 92% seen once, with roughly 9.9% in the top ten. The CDR3 covers 14 residues. The germline gives CDR1 MDHEN, CDR2 SYDVKM. The V end was cut by 8 bases, the J end by 2 bases, with 15 bases between. The input for sequencing was peripheral blood, taken 28 days after the second AZD1222 dose. The chain is built from TRBV28 and TRBJ1-1; D not resolved. The origin of this receptor is an adult who received the AZD1222 COVID-19 vaccine. DNA of the CDR3: TGTGCCAGCGTCCCCACACGGGGAAACACTGAAGCTTTCTTT. This codes for CASVPTRGNTEAFF.